This T cell receptor beta chain derives from a study of shared clonotypes between healthy human individuals. It was CD45RO-negative cells, positively selected for CCR7, that made up naive CD8 cells, with terminally differentiated effector memory CD45RA+ cells excluded. Trimming left V 0 bases short and J 2 bases short, with 14 bases between. Germline CDR1 is MNHEY and CDR2 is SVGAGI. This CDR3 spans 16 amino acids. The assay was immunoSEQ multiplex PCR, and TCRdb's table has in-frame clones only and misses some. The sample shows about 2 million clones, approximately 94% of them seen only once. Sequenced: naive CD8+ T cells sorted from blood. V and J are TRBV6-5 and TRBJ2-7; a possible D gene is TRBD2 (6 bases). The receptor comes from a man younger than 35 in good health. CDR3 in amino acids: CASSYSTGEEAYEQYF. CDR3 DNA: TGTGCCAGCAGTTACTCGACCGGGGAGGAGGCCTACGAGCAGTACTTC.